This T cell receptor (beta chain) was recorded in a study of identifying expanded T cells in peripheral blood. The CDR3 covers 15 residues. The V segment lost 2 bases and the J segment 9 bases; nucleotides outside the gene matches: 10. Germline CDR1 SGHTA, CDR2 FQGNSA. The table came from immunoSEQ multiplex PCR; TCRdb's copy has only in-frame clones and leaves some out. The sample shows nearly 60,000 clones, about nine tenths of them seen only once. The source material was blood. This clonotype originated in a person aged 18 to 70 in good health. The chain employs TRBV7-2 and TRBJ2-5; 9 bases are shared with TRBD1. The CDR3 spells CASSLRTGEGSSQYF. CDR3 in DNA: TGTGCCAGCAGCTTAAGGACAGGGGAGGGGTCGTCCCAGTACTTC.